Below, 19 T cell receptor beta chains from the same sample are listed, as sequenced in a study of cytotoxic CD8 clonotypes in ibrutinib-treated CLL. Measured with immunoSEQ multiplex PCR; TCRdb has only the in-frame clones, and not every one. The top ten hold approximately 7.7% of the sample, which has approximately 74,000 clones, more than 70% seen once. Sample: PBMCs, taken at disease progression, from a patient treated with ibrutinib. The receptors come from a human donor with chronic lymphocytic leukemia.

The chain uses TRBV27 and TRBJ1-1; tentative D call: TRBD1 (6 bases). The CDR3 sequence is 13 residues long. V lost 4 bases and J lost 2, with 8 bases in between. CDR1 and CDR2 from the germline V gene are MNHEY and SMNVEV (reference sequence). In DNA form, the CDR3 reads TGTGCCAGCAGTTGGGGACAAAACACTGAAGCTTTCTTT. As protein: CASSWGQNTEAFF.

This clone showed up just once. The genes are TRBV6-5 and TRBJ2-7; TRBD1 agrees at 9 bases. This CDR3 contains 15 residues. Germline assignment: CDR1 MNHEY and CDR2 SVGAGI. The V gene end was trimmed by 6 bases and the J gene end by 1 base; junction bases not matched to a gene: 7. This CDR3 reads CASSTTGGLSYEQYF. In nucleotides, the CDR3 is TGTGCCAGCAGCACGACAGGGGGATTATCCTACGAGCAGTACTTC.

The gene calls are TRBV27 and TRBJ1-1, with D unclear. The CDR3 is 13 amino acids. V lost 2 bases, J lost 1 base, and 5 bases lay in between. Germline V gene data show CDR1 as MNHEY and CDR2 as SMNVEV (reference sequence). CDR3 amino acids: CASSLGANTEAFF. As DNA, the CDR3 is TGTGCCAGCAGTTTAGGCGCGAACACTGAAGCTTTCTTT.

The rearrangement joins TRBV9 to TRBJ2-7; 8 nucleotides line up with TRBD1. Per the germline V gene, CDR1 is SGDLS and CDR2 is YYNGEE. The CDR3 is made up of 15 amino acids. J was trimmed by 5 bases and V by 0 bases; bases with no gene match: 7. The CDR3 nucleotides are TGTGCCAGCAGCGTAGGGGCCGGACAGGGTGACGAGCAGTACTTC. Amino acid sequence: CASSVGAGQGDEQYF.

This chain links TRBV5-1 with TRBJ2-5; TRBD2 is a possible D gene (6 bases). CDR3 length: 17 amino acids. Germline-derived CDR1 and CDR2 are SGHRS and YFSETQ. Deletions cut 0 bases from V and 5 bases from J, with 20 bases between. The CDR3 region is CASSLDTRGRPTETQYF. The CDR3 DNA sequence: TGCGCCAGCAGCTTGGATACCCGAGGGAGGCCCACGGAGACCCAGTACTTC. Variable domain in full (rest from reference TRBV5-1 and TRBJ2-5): KAGVTQTPRYLIKTRGQQVTLSCSPISGHRSVSWYQQTPGQGLQFLFEYFSETQRNKGNFPGRFSGRQFSNSRSEMNVSTLELGDSALYLCASSLDTRGRPTETQYFGPGTRLLVL.

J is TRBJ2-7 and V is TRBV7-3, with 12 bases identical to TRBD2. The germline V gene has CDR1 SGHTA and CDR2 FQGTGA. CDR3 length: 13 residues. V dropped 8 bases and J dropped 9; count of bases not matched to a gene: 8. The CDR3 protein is CASAPSGRAVQYF. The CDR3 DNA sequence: TGTGCCAGCGCCCCTAGCGGGAGGGCTGTGCAGTACTTC.

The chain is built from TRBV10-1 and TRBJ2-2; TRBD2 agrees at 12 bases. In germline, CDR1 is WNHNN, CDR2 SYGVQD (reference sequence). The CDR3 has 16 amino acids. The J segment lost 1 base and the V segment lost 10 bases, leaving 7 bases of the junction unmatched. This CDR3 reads CATSRGLAGNTGELFF. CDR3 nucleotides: TGCGCCACCTCCCGGGGACTAGCGGGGAACACCGGGGAGCTGTTTTTT.

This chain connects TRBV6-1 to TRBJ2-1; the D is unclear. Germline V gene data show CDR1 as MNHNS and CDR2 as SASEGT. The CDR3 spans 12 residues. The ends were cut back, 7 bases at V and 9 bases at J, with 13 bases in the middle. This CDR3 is CASTQQFGEQFF. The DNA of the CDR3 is TGTGCCAGCACTCAGCAATTTGGTGAGCAGTTCTTC.

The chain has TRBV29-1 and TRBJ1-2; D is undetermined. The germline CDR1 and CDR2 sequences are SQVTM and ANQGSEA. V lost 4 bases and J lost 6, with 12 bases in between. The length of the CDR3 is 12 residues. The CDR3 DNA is TGCAGCGTTGGGCGGGTAGTTGATGGCTACACCTTC. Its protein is CSVGRVVDGYTF.

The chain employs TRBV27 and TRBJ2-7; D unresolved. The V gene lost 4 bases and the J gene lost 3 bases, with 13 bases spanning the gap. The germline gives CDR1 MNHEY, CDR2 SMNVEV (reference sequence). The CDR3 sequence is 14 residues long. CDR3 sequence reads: CASSWGGDRYEQYF. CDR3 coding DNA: TGTGCCAGCAGTTGGGGTGGGGATCGCTACGAGCAGTACTTC.

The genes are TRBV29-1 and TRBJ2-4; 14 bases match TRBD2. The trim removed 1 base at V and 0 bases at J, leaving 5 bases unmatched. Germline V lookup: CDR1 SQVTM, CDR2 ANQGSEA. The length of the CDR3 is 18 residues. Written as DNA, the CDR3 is TGCAGCGTTGAAGGACTAGCGGGAGGGCCGTCAGCCAAAAACATTCAGTACTTC. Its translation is CSVEGLAGGPSAKNIQYF.

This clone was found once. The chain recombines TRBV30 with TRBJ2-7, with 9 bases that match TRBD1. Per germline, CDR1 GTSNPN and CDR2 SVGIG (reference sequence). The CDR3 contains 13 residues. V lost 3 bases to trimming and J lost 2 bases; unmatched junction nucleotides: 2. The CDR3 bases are TGTGCCTGGAGGAGACAGGGGGCCTACGAGCAGTACTTC. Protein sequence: CAWRRQGAYEQYF.

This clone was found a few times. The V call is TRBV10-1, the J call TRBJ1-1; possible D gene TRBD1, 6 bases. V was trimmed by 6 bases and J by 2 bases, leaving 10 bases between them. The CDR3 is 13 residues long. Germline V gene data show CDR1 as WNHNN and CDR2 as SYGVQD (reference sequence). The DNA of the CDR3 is TGCGCCAGCAGCGGACAGATCAACACTGAAGCTTTCTTT. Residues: CASSGQINTEAFF.

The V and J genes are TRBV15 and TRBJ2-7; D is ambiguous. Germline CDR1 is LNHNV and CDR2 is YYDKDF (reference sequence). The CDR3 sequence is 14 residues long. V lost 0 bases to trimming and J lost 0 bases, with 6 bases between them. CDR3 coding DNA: TGTGCCACCAGCAGAGATTTAGGCTCCTACGAGCAGTACTTC. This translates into CATSRDLGSYEQYF.

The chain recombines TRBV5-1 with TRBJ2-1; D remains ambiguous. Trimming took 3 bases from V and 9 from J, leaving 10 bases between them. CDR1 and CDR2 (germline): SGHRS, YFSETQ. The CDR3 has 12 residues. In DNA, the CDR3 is TGCGCCAGCAGCTCCGGCTTCCCTGAGCAGTTCTTC. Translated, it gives CASSSGFPEQFF.

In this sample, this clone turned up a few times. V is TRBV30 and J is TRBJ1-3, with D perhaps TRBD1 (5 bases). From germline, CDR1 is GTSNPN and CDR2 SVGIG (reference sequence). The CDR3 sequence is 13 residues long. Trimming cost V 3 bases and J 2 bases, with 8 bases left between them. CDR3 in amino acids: CAWSQGAGNTIYF. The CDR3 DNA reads TGTGCCTGGAGCCAGGGAGCTGGAAACACCATATATTTT.

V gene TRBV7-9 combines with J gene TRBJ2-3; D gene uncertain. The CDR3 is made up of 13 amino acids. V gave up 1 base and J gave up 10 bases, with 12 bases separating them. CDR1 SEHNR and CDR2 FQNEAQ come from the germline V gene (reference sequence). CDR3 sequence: CASSLERYRSQYF. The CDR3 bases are TGTGCCAGCAGCTTAGAGAGGTACCGCTCGCAGTATTTT. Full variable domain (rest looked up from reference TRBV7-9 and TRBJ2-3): DTGVSQNPRHKITKRGQNVTFRCDPISEHNRLYWYRQTLGQGPEFLTYFQNEAQLEKSRLLSDRFSAERPKGSFSTLEIQRTEQGDSAMYLCASSLERYRSQYFGPGTRLTVL.

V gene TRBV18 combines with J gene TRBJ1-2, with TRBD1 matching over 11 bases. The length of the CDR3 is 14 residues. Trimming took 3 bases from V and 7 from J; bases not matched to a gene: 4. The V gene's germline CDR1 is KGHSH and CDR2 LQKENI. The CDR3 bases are TGTGCCAGCTCACCGGGACAGGGGGTCGGTGGCTACACCTTC. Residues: CASSPGQGVGGYTF.

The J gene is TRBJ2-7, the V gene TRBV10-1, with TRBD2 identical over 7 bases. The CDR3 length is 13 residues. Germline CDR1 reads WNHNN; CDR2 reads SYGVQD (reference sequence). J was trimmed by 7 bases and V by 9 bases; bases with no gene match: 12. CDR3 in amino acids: CASAGTTILEQYF. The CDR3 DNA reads TGCGCCAGTGCCGGGACTACCATTTTAGAGCAGTACTTC.